The T cell receptor (beta chain) under discussion was sequenced for a study of shared clonotypes between healthy human individuals. The method was immunoSEQ multiplex PCR; TCRdb's version includes in-frame clones alone and lacks a portion of them. The table has around 120,000 clones, about 70% seen once; the top ten hold about 25%. With 10 bases removed from V and 7 bases from J, the gap between germline ends came to 14 bases. The CDR3 is made up of 12 amino acids. Per germline, CDR1 LNHDA and CDR2 SQIVND (reference sequence). In its sample, this clone was seen many times. This sequence joins TRBV19 and TRBJ2-1, with a weak D call TRBD1 (5 bases). Sequences were obtained from memory CD8+ T cells sorted from blood. Specified subset: CD45RO+ cells pooled with CCR7-negative TemRA cells. This TCR derives from a young woman in good health. Written as DNA, the CDR3 is TGTGCCATTCTGACGAGGACAAATGAGCAGTTCTTC. It yields the protein CAILTRTNEQFF.